This TCR beta chain was found in a study of blood T cell repertoires in COVID-19. As for the study in general: Some COVID-19 samples were acute and others convalescent; all came from the United States, Italy and Spain. T cells, B-cell-depleted T cells, or PBMCs provided the cDNA or gDNA that served as material.

One Seattle source followed patients from active infection through their disease course. Original methodology: Amplified reference gene primers provided the basis for estimating nucleated cell counts. Sequenced by immunoSEQ multiplex PCR; TCRdb stores in-frame clones only, minus some. V, J and clone size derive from that table, while D and trimming were established from the DNA sequence. Found here are about 120,000 clones, roughly 89% of them singletons; the top ten hold less than 4.5%. The CDR3 consists of 16 residues. Trimming took off 7 bases at V and 0 bases at J, with 17 bases between the two ends. Germline CDR1 reads SGHRS; CDR2 reads YFSETQ. This clone has more than one count but fewer than ten.

Sequencing was performed on peripheral blood. V gene TRBV5-1 combines with J gene TRBJ1-3; possibly TRBD1 for D (5 bases). The receptor's source is a man between 60 and 75 years old with COVID-19, enrolled during active disease. CDR3: CASSQTGASSGNTIYF. The CDR3 DNA reads as TGCGCCAGCTCGCAAACAGGAGCAAGCTCTGGAAACACCATATATTTT.